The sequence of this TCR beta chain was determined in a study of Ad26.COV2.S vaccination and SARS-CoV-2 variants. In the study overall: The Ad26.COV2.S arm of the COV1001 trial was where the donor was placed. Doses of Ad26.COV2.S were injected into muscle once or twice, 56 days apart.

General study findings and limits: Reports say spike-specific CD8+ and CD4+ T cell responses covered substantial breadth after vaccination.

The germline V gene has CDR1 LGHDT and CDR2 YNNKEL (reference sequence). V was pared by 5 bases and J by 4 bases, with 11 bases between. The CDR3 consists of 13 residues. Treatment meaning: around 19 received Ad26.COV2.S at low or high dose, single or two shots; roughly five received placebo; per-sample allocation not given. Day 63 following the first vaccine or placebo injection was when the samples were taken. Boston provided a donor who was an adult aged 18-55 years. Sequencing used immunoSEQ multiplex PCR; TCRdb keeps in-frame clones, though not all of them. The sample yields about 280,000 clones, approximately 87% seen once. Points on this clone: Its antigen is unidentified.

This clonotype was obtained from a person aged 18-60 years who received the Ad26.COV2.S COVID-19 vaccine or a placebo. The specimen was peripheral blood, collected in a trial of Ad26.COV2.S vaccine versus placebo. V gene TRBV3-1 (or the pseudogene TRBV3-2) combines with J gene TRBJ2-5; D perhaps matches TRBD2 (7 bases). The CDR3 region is CASSRRGAETQYF. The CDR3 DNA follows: TGTGCCAGCAGCAGACGGGGGGCAGAGACCCAGTACTTC.